This T cell receptor (beta chain) came from a study of blood T cell repertoires in COVID-19. Looking at the study overall: Whether acute or convalescent, the COVID-19 samples came from the United States, Italy and Spain. The analysed material was cDNA or gDNA that came from T cells, B-cell-depleted T cells, or PBMCs.

The germline V gene has CDR1 SGHAT and CDR2 FQNNGV. The length of the CDR3 is 15 residues. The V end lost 2 bases, the J end lost 5 bases, and 10 bases lay between the germline ends. Per the original data handling: Amplifying reference gene primers gave estimates of nucleated cell counts. Profiled with immunoSEQ multiplex PCR; TCRdb holds only in-frame clones, not every one. The V and J calls and clone size were taken over from that table, and D and trimming were inferred from the DNA. The table has approximately 96,000 clones, 85% to 95% seen once. Sequenced sample: peripheral blood. The source of this sequence is a man aged 60 to 69 with acute or convalescent COVID-19. J is TRBJ1-6 and V is TRBV11-2; D ambiguous. DNA for the CDR3: TGTGCCAGCAGCTTACGGGGAGTCGATAATTCACCCCTCCACTTT. It specifies CASSLRGVDNSPLHF.